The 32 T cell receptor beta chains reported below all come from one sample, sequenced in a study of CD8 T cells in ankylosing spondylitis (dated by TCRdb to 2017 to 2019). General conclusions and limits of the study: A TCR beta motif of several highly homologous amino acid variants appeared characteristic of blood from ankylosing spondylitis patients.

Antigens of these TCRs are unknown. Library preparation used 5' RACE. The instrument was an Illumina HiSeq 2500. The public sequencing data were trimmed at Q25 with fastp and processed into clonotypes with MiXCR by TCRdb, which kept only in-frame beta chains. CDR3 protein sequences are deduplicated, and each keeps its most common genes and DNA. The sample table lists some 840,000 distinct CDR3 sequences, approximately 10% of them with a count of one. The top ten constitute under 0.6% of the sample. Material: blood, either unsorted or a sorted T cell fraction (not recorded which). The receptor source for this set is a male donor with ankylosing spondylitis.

The CDR3 region has the DNA TGTGCCAGCAGCTCAAGGCCGGATGGCTATGGCTACACCTTC. It encodes CASSSRPDGYGYTF. The genes are TRBV7-3 and TRBJ1-2; D ambiguous. Trimming took off 4 bases at V and 4 bases at J, with 13 bases between the two ends. The length of the CDR3 is 14 residues. From germline, CDR1 is SGHTA and CDR2 FQGTGA.

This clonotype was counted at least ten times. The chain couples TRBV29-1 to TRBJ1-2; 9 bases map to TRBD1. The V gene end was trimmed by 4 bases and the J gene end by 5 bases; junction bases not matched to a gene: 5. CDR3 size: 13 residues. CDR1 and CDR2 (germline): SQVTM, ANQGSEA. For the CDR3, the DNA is TGCAGCGTTGGACAGGGGGGAGGGTATGGCTACACCTTC. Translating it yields CSVGQGGGYGYTF.

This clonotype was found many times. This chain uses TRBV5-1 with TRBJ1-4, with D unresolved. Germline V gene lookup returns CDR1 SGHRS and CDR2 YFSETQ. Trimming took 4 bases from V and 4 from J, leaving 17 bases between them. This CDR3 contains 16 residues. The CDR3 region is CASSMNTGRINEKLFF. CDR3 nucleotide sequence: TGCGCCAGCAGCATGAACACTGGACGGATTAATGAAAAACTGTTTTTT. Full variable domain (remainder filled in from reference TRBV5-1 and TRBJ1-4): KAGVTQTPRYLIKTRGQQVTLSCSPISGHRSVSWYQQTPGQGLQFLFEYFSETQRNKGNFPGRFSGRQFSNSRSEMNVSTLELGDSALYLCASSMNTGRINEKLFFGSGTQLSVL.

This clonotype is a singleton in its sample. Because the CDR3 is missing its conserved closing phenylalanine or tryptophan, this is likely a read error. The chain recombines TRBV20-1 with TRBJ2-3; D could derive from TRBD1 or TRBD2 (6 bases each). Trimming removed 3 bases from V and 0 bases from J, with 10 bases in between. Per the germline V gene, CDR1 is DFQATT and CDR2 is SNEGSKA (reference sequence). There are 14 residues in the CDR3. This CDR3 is CSARRDTSTDTQYL. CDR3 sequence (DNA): TGCAGTGCTAGGCGGGACACTAGCACAGATACGCAGTATCTT.

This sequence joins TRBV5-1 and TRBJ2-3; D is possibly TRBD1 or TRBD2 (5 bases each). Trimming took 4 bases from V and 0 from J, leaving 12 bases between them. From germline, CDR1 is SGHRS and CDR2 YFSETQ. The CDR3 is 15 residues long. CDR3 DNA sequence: TGCGCCAGCAGCGCCGGGACCCAAAGCACAGATACGCAGTATTTT. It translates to CASSAGTQSTDTQYF.

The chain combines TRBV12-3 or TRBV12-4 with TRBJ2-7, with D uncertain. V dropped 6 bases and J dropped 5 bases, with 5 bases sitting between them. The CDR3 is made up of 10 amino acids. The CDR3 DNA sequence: TGTGCCAGCAGGGACGACGAGCAGTACTTC. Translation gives CASRDDEQYF.

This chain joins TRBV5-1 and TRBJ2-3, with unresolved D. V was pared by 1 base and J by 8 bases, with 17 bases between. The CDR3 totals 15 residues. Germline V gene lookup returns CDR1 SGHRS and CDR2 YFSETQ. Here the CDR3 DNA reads TGCGCCAGCAGCTTGATTTGGGCGCAAGCTGTTACGCAGTATTTT. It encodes CASSLIWAQAVTQYF.

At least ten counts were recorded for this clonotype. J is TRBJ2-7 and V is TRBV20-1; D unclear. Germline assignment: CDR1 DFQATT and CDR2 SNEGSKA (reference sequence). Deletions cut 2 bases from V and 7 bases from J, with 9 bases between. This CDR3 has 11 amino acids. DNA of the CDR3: TGCAGTGCTAGACCAACGGAAGAGCAGTACTTC. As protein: CSARPTEEQYF.

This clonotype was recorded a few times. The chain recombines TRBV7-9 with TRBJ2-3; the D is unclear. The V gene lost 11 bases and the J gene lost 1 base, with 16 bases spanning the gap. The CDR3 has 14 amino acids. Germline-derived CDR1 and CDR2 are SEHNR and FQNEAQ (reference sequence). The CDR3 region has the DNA TGTGCCGTCCCCCTTAGGGCGGGCACAGATACGCAGTATTTT. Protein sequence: CAVPLRAGTDTQYF. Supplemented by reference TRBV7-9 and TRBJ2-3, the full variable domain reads DTGVSQNPRHKITKRGQNVTFRCDPISEHNRLYWYRQTLGQGPEFLTYFQNEAQLEKSRLLSDRFSAERPKGSFSTLEIQRTEQGDSAMYLCAVPLRAGTDTQYFGPGTRLTVL.

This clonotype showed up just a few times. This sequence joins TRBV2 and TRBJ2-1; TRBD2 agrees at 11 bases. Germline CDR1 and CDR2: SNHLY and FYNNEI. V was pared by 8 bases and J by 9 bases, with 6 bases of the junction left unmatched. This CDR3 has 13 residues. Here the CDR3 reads CASELAGGSEQFF. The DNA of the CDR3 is TGTGCCAGCGAGCTAGCGGGAGGTAGTGAGCAGTTCTTC.

The CDR3 DNA follows: TGTGCCAGCAGCTTAATCCACCGTGAGACCCAGTACTTC. This codes for CASSLIHRETQYF. The rearrangement joins TRBV7-3 to TRBJ2-5; no reliable D call. CDR3 length: 13 residues. Germline V gene data show CDR1 as SGHTA and CDR2 as FQGTGA. V was cut by 1 base and J by 5 bases, with 8 bases left in between.

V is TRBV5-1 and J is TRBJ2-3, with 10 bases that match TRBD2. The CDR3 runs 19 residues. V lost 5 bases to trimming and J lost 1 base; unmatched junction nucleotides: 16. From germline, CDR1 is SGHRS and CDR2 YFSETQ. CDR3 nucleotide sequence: TGCGCCAGCAGTCGTATGACAGCATTCGGGACTAGCGGCACAGATACGCAGTATTTT. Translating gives CASSRMTAFGTSGTDTQYF. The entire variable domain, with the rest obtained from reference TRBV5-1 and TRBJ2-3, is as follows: KAGVTQTPRYLIKTRGQQVTLSCSPISGHRSVSWYQQTPGQGLQFLFEYFSETQRNKGNFPGRFSGRQFSNSRSEMNVSTLELGDSALYLCASSRMTAFGTSGTDTQYFGPGTRLTVL.

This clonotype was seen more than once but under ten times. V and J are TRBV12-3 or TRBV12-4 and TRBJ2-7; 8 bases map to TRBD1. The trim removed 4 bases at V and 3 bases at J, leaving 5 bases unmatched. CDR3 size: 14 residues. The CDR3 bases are TGTGCCAGCAGTTGGCAGGGGGCGCGCTACGAGCAGTACTTC. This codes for CASSWQGARYEQYF.

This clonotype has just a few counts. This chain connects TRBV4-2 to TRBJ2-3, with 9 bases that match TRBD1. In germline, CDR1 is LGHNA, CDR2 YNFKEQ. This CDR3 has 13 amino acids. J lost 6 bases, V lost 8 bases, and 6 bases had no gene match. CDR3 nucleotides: TGTGCCAGCCATCGACAGGGGGAGGATACGCAGTATTTT. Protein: CASHRQGEDTQYF.

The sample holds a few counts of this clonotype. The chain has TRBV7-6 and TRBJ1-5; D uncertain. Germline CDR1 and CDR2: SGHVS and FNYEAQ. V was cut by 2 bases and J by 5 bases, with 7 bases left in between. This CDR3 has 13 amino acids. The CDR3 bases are TGTGCCAGCAGCTTAAAGGTGGATCAGCCCCAGCATTTT. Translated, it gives CASSLKVDQPQHF.

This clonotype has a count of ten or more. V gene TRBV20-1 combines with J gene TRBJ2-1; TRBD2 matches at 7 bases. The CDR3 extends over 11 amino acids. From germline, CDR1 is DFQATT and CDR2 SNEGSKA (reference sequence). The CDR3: CSAGRADEQFF. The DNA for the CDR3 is TGCAGCGCGGGGAGGGCCGATGAGCAGTTCTTC.

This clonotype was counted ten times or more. CDR3 in amino acids: CSDNGGSSYNEQFF. The CDR3 region has the DNA TGCAGCGACAACGGGGGTAGCTCCTACAATGAGCAGTTCTTC. The rearrangement joins TRBV29-1 to TRBJ2-1, with a possible D match to TRBD2 (6 bases). Trimming left V 7 bases short and J 0 bases short, with 13 bases between. Germline CDR1 reads SQVTM; CDR2 reads ANQGSEA. The CDR3 covers 14 residues.

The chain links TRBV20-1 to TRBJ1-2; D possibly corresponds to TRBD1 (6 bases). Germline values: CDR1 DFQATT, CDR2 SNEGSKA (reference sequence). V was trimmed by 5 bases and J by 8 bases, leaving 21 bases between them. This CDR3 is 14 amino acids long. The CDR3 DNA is TGCAGTGCTCCCCCGGGGAGGGGGGCGATCGGCTACACCTTC. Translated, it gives CSAPPGRGAIGYTF.

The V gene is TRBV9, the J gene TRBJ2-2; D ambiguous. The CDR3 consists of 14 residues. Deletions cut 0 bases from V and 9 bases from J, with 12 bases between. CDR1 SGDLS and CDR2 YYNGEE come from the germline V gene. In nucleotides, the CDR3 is TGTGCCAGCAGCGTAGGGGGTTTGGCTCGGGAGCTGTTTTTT. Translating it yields CASSVGGLARELFF.

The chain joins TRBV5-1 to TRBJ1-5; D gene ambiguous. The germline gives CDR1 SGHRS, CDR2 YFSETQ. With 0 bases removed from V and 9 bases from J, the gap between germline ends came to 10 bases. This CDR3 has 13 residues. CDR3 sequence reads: CASSLGGLWPQHF. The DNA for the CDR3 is TGCGCCAGCAGCTTGGGCGGCCTCTGGCCCCAGCATTTT.

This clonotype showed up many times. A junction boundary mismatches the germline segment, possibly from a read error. CDR3 sequence reads: CASSSQGTGELFF. DNA for the CDR3: TGTGCCAGCAGTTCACAGGGGACCGGGGAGCTGTTTTTT. The chain combines TRBV5-1 with TRBJ2-2; 7 bases match TRBD1. The CDR3 has 13 amino acids. Germline V gives CDR1 SGHRS, CDR2 YFSETQ.

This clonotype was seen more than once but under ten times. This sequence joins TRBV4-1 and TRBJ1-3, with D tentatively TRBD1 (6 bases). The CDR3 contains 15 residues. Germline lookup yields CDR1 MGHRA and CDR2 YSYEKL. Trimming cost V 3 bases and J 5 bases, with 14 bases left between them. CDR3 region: CASSHHGTSRNTIYF. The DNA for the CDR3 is TGCGCCAGCAGCCACCACGGGACATCTAGAAACACCATATATTTT.

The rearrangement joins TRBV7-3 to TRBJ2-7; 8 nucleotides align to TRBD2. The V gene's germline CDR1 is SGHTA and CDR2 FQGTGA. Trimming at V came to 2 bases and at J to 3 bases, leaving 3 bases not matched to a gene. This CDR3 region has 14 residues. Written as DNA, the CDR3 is TGTGCCAGCAGCTTATCAGCGGGGGACTACGAGCAGTACTTC. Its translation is CASSLSAGDYEQYF.

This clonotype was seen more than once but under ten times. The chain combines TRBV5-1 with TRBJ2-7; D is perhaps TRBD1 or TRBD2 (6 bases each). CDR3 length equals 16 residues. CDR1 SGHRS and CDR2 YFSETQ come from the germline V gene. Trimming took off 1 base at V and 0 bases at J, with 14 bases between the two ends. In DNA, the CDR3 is TGCGCCAGCAGCTTGTTGGGGGGCCCCTTCTCCTACGAGCAGTACTTC. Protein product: CASSLLGGPFSYEQYF.

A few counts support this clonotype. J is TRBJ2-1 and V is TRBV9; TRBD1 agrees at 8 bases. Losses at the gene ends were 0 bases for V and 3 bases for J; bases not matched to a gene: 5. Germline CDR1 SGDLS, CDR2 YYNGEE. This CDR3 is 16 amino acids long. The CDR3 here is CASSVGPGGDYNEQFF. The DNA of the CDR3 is TGTGCCAGCAGCGTAGGTCCAGGGGGCGACTACAATGAGCAGTTCTTC.

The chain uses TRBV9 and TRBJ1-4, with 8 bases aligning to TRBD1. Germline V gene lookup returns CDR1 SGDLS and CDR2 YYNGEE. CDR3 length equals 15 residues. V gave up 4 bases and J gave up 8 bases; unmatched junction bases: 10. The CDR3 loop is CASSPGGRGREKLFF. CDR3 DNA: TGTGCCAGCAGCCCGGGCGGCAGGGGGCGAGAAAAACTGTTTTTT. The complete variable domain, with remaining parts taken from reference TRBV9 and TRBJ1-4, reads DSGVTQTPKHLITATGQRVTLRCSPRSGDLSVYWYQQSLDQGLQFLIQYYNGEERAKGNILERFSAQQFPDLHSELNLSSLELGDSALYFCASSPGGRGREKLFFGSGTQLSVL.

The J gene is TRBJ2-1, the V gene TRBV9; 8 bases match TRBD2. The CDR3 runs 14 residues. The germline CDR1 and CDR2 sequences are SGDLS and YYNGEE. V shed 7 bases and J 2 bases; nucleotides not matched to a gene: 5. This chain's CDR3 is CASADGGAYNEQFF. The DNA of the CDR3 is TGTGCCAGCGCCGACGGGGGGGCCTACAATGAGCAGTTCTTC.

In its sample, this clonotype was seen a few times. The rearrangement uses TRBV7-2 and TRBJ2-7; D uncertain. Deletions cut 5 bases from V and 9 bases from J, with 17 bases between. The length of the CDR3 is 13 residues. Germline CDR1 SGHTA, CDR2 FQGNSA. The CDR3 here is CASSLGPRLAQYF. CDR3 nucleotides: TGTGCCAGCAGCCTTGGACCGAGGCTCGCGCAGTACTTC.

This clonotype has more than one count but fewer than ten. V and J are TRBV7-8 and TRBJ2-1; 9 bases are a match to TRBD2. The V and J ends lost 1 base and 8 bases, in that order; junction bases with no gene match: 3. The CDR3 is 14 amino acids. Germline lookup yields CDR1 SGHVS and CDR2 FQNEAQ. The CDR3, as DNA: TGTGCCAGCAGCTTAGGCGGGAGGGGCTATGAGCAGTTCTTC. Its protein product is CASSLGGRGYEQFF.

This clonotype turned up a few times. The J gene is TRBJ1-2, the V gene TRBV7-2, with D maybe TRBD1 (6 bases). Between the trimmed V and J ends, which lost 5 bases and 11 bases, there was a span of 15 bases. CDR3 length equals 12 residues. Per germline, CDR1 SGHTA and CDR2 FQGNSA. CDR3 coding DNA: TGTGCCAGCAGCAACACCCCCAGGGGTTACACCTTC. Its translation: CASSNTPRGYTF.

In DNA, the CDR3 is TGTGCCAGCAGTACCCAGGGGGGGAGGGGGCCCAGAACCCAGTACTTC. As protein: CASSTQGGRGPRTQYF. This chain links TRBV5-5 with TRBJ2-5; perhaps D is TRBD1 or TRBD2 (7 bases each). The CDR3 has 16 residues. Germline values: CDR1 SGHKS, CDR2 YYEKEE (reference sequence). The V gene lost 5 bases and the J gene lost 8 bases, with 25 bases spanning the gap.

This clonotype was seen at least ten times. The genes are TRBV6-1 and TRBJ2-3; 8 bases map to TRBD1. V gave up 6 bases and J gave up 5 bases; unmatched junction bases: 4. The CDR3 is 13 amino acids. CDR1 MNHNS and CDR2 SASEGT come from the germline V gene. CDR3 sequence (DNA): TGTGCCAGCAGCCCCAGGGGGCGAGATACGCAGTATTTT. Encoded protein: CASSPRGRDTQYF.